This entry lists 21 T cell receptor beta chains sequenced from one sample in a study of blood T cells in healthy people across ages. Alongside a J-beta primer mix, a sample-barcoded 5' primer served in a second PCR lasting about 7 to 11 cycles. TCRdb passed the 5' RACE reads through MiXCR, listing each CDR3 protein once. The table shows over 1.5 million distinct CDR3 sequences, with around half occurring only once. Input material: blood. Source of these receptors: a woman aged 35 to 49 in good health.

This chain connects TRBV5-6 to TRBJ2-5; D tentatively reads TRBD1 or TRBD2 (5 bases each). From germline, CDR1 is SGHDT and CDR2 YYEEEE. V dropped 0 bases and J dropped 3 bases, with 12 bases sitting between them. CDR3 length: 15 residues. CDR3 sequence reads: CASSLVWGTEETQYF. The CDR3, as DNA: TGTGCCAGCAGCTTGGTCTGGGGGACCGAAGAGACCCAGTACTTC.

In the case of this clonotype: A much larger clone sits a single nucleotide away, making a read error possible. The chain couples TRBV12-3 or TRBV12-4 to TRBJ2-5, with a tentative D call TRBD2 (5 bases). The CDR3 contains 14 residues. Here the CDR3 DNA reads TGTGCCAGCATTTTATCGGGAATTGGAGAGACCCAGTACTTC. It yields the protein CASILSGIGETQYF.

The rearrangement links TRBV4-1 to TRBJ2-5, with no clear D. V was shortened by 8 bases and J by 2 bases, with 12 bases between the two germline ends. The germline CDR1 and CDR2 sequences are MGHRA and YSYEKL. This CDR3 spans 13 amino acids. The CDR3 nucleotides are TGCGCCAGCGGTCGTGCGGAGCAAGAGACCCAGTACTTC. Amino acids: CASGRAEQETQYF.

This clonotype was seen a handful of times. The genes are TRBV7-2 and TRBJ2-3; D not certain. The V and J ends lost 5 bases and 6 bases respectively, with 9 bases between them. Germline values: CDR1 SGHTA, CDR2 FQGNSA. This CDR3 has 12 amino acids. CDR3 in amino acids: CASSAYRDTQYF. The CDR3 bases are TGTGCCAGCAGCGCTTATAGGGATACGCAGTATTTT.

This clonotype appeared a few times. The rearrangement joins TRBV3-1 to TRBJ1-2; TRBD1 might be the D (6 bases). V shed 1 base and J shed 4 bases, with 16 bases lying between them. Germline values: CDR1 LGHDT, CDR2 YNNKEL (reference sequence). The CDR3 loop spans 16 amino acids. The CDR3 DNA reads TGTGCCAGCAGCCAAGTATGGACAGCCGAAACCTATGGCTACACCTTC. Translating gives CASSQVWTAETYGYTF. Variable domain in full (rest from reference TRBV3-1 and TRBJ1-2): DTAVSQTPKYLVTQMGNDKSIKCEQNLGHDTMYWYKQDSKKFLKIMFSYNNKELIINETVPNRFSPKSPDKAHLNLHINSLELGDSAVYFCASSQVWTAETYGYTFGSGTRLTVV.

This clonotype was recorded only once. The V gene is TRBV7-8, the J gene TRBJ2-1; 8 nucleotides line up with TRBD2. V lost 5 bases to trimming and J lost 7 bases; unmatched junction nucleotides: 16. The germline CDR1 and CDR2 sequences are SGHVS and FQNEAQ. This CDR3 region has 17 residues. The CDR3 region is CASSPPHGTRGSNEQFF. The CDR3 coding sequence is TGTGCCAGCAGCCCCCCGCACGGGACTAGGGGGTCGAATGAGCAGTTCTTC.

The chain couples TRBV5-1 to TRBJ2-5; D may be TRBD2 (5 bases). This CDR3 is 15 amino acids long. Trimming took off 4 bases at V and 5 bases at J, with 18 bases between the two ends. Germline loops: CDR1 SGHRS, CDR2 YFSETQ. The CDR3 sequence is CASSRLDEGRETQYF. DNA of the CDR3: TGCGCCAGCAGCCGTCTCGACGAGGGCCGGGAGACCCAGTACTTC.

The CDR3 loop reads CASSPTGTSAYEQYF. The CDR3 DNA reads as TGTGCCAGCAGCCCGACCGGGACTAGCGCCTACGAGCAGTACTTC. The rearrangement uses TRBV7-2 and TRBJ2-7; 10 nucleotides line up with TRBD2. CDR1 and CDR2 (germline): SGHTA, FQGNSA. Losses at the gene ends were 5 bases for V and 2 bases for J; bases not matched to a gene: 6. The CDR3 contains 15 residues.

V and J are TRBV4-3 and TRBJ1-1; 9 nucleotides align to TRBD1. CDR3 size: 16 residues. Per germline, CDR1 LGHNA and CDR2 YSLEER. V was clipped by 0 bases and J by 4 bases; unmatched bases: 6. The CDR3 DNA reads TGCGCCAGCAGCCAAGAGATTCCGGGACAGGGCACTGAAGCTTTCTTT. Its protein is CASSQEIPGQGTEAFF.

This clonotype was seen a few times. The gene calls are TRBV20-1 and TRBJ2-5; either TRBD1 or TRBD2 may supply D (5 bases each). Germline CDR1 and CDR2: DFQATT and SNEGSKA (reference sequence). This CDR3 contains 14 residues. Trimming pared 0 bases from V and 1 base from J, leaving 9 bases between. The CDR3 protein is CSARDFGAQETQYF. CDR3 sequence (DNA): TGCAGTGCTAGAGATTTCGGGGCCCAAGAGACCCAGTACTTC.

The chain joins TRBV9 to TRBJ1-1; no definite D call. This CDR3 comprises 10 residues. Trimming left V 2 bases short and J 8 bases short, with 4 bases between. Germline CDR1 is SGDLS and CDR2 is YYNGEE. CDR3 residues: CASSVKEAFF. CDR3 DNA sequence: TGTGCCAGCAGCGTGAAAGAAGCTTTCTTT.

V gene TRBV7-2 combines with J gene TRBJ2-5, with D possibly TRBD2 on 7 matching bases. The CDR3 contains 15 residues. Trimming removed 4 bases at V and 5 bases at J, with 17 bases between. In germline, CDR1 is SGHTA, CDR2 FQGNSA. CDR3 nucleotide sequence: TGTGCCAGCAGCTCCTCTTTGGGGGGGCTGGAGACCCAGTACTTC. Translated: CASSSSLGGLETQYF.

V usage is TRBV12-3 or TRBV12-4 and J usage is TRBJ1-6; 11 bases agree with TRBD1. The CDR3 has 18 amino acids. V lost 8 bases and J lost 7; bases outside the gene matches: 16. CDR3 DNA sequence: TGTGCCAGCTCTTGGGGGACAGGGGGACTCGGAGGCAATTCACCCCTCCACTTT. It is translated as CASSWGTGGLGGNSPLHF.

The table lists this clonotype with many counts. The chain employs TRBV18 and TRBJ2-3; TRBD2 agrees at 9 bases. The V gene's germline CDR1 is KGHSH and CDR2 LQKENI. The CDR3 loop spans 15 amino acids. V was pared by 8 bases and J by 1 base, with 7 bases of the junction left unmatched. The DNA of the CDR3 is TGTGCCAGCAGCCCACGGACTAGCGGCACAGATACGCAGTATTTT. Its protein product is CASSPRTSGTDTQYF.

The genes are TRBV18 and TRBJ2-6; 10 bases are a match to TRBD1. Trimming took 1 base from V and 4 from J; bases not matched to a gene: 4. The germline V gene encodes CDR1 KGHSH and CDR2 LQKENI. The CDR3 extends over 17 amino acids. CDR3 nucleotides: TGTGCCAGCTCACCACGACAGGGGGCAACCGGGGCCAACGTCCTGACTTTC. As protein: CASSPRQGATGANVLTF.

The chain's CDR3 is CASSDDTGDEQYF. For the CDR3, the DNA is TGTGCCAGCAGCGATGACACAGGGGACGAGCAGTACTTC. The J gene is TRBJ2-5, the V gene TRBV7-2, with 7 nucleotides matching TRBD1. The end of the DNA aligns better with TRBJ2-7, so the J call may be wrong. Per germline, CDR1 SGHTA and CDR2 FQGNSA. The CDR3 sequence is 13 residues long.

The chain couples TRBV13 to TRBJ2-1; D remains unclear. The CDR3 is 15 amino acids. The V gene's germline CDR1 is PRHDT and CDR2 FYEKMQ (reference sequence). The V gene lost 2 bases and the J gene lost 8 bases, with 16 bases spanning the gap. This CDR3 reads CASSLRVGSIDEQFF. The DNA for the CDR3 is TGTGCCAGCAGCTTACGGGTTGGTTCTATCGATGAGCAGTTCTTC.

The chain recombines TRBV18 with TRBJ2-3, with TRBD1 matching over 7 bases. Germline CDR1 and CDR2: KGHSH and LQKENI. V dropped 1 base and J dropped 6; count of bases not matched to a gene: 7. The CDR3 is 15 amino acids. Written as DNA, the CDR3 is TGTGCCAGCTCACCACAACAGGGGATCCCGGATACGCAGTATTTT. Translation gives CASSPQQGIPDTQYF.

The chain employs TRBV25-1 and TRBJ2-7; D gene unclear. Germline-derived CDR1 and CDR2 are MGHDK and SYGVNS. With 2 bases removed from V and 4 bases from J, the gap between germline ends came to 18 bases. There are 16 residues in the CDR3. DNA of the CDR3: TGTGCCAGCAGTGAAGAAACCGAGACGGAGACATACGAGCAGTACTTC. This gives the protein CASSEETETETYEQYF.

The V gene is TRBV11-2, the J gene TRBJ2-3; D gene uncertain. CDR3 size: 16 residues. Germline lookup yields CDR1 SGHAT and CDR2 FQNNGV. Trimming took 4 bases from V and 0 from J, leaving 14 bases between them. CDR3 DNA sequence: TGTGCCAGCAGCTACTCCCAGGACCGTAGCACAGATACGCAGTATTTT. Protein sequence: CASSYSQDRSTDTQYF.

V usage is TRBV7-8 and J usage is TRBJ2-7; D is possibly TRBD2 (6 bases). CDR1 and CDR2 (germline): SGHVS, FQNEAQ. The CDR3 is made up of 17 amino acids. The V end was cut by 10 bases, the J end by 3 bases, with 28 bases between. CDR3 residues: CATSVRRGANSDYEQYF. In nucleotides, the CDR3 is TGTGCCACCTCTGTTAGGAGGGGAGCGAATAGCGACTACGAGCAGTACTTC.